The 21 T cell receptor beta chains given below trace back to one sample, sequenced in a study of T cells in Graves' hyperthyroidism and ophthalmopathy. The TCR beta CDR3 regions underwent amplification using RNA transcripts as the source. RT-PCR in the first round (using the HTBI primer set) targeted the TCR CDR3. TCRdb fed the multiplex PCR reads into MiXCR, producing one record per CDR3 protein. The sample lists over 700,000 distinct CDR3 sequences, approximately 18% seen once, with about a sixth in the top ten. The sequencing sample was made of blood. Every receptor here comes from a woman aged 50 to 60 with Graves' hyperthyroidism that later progressed to Graves' ophthalmopathy.

This clonotype has a handful of counts. J is TRBJ2-3 and V is TRBV20-1; D is uncertain. The CDR3 totals 14 residues. Germline V CDR1 and CDR2: DFQATT, SNEGSKA (reference sequence). The CDR3 protein is CSLRTAASTDTQYF. CDR3 nucleotides: TGCAGCCTACGGACGGCCGCTAGCACAGATACGCAGTATTTT.

This clonotype occurred many times. The chain links TRBV2 to TRBJ2-2, with no clear D. This CDR3 contains 12 residues. Trimming stripped 8 bases from V and 5 bases from J, with 9 bases between. Germline CDR1 is SNHLY and CDR2 is FYNNEI. The CDR3: CASGPATGELFF. The CDR3 DNA reads TGTGCCAGCGGTCCGGCAACCGGGGAGCTGTTTTTT.

The chain carries TRBV5-8 and TRBJ1-6; 8 nucleotides agree with TRBD1. The CDR3 is made up of 17 amino acids. The trim removed 6 bases at V and 3 bases at J, leaving 11 bases unmatched. Germline V gene lookup returns CDR1 SGHTS and CDR2 YDEGEE. The CDR3 spells CASIPGTGGIYNSPLHF. The CDR3 bases are TGTGCCAGCATCCCTGGGACAGGAGGCATCTATAATTCACCCCTCCACTTT.

The genes are TRBV15 and TRBJ1-2; tentative D call: TRBD1 (6 bases). Germline V gene lookup returns CDR1 LNHNV and CDR2 YYDKDF (reference sequence). Trimming left V 0 bases short and J 5 bases short, with 16 bases between. CDR3 length: 16 amino acids. The DNA of the CDR3 is TGTGCCACCAGCAGAGATCATGGGGAAGGGGGATATGGCTACACCTTC. Protein product: CATSRDHGEGGYGYTF.

The V and J genes are TRBV6-5 and TRBJ1-2; possible D gene TRBD1, 6 bases. Germline V lookup: CDR1 MNHEY, CDR2 SVGAGI. V lost 0 bases to trimming and J lost 1 base, with 15 bases between them. The CDR3 extends over 17 amino acids. The CDR3 region has the DNA TGTGCCAGCAGTTACTCGTCGGGGGGCCAAGATAACTATGGCTACACCTTC. Translating gives CASSYSSGGQDNYGYTF.

CDR3 nucleotide sequence: TGTGCCAGCAGTTACTCTCCTCACGAGCAGTACTTC. Residues: CASSYSPHEQYF. This sequence joins TRBV6-5 and TRBJ2-7; no firm D call. Germline values: CDR1 MNHEY, CDR2 SVGAGI. V shed 0 bases and J shed 5 bases, with 5 bases lying between them. This CDR3 spans 12 amino acids.

This clonotype has a handful of counts. The chain joins TRBV20-1 to TRBJ1-2; 9 bases match TRBD1. The ends lost 8 bases at V and 0 bases at J; junction bases unmatched: 7. This CDR3 is built from 14 residues. Germline loops: CDR1 DFQATT, CDR2 SNEGSKA (reference sequence). The CDR3 DNA is TGCAGTACAGGGGGCGGTGGGTCTAACTATGGCTACACCTTC. The encoded protein is CSTGGGGSNYGYTF.

In its sample, this clonotype was seen a few times. The chain couples TRBV19 to TRBJ2-7; 11 nucleotides match TRBD1. The CDR3 runs 15 residues. The germline CDR1 and CDR2 sequences are LNHDA and SQIVND (reference sequence). With V trimmed by 5 bases and J by 3 bases, 6 bases remained unmatched. The CDR3 DNA is TGTGCCAGTAGTGACACCGGGACAGGGGGCTACGAGCAGTACTTC. Translating it yields CASSDTGTGGYEQYF.

V gene TRBV20-1 combines with J gene TRBJ1-5, with 8 bases aligning to TRBD1. CDR3 size: 19 residues. V was pared by 3 bases and J by 2 bases, with 18 bases of the junction left unmatched. Germline assignment: CDR1 DFQATT and CDR2 SNEGSKA (reference sequence). The CDR3 sequence is CSASRPPGTGGEGNQPQHF. The CDR3 DNA sequence: TGCAGTGCTAGTCGACCCCCCGGGACAGGAGGCGAGGGCAATCAGCCCCAGCATTTT.

In this sample, this clonotype turned up many times. The chain uses TRBV27 and TRBJ2-7; 12 nucleotides agree with TRBD2. Germline-derived CDR1 and CDR2 are MNHEY and SMNVEV (reference sequence). This CDR3 comprises 16 residues. Losses at the gene ends were 4 bases for V and 3 bases for J; bases not matched to a gene: 7. CDR3 amino acids: CASSSRTSGAFYEQYF. The CDR3 nucleotides read TGTGCCAGCAGTTCGCGGACTAGCGGGGCTTTCTACGAGCAGTACTTC.

This clonotype was detected many times. The chain is built from TRBV3-1 and TRBJ2-7; D possibly corresponds to TRBD2 (5 bases). Trimming removed 4 bases at V and 5 bases at J, with 15 bases between. The CDR3 has 14 residues. Germline V CDR1 and CDR2: LGHDT, YNNKEL (reference sequence). This CDR3 reads CASSLKSGRDEQYF. In DNA form, the CDR3 reads TGTGCCAGCAGCCTGAAAAGCGGTAGGGACGAGCAGTACTTC.

This clonotype was detected only a few times. An end of the junction does not agree with germline; a read error may underlie this. The rearrangement uses TRBV6-5 and TRBJ1-2; no clear D. The germline CDR1 and CDR2 sequences are MNHEY and SVGAGI. This CDR3 is built from 14 residues. CDR3 sequence: CASGYLGVNYGYTF. CDR3 DNA sequence: TGTGCCAGCGGTTACCTTGGGGTTAACTATGGCTACACCTTC.

The V call is TRBV20-1, the J call TRBJ2-2, with a weak D call TRBD2 (7 bases). The CDR3 loop spans 16 amino acids. Germline lookup yields CDR1 DFQATT and CDR2 SNEGSKA (reference sequence). V lost 0 bases, J lost 3 bases, and 14 bases lay in between. DNA for the CDR3: TGCAGTGCTAGAGAGGGGGGGCAGGGGTACACCGGGGAGCTGTTTTTT. Translating gives CSAREGGQGYTGELFF.

This clonotype was recorded many times. This chain joins TRBV3-1 and TRBJ1-2; no firm D call. Trimming cost V 8 bases and J 8 bases, with 12 bases left between them. The CDR3 extends over 11 amino acids. Germline V lookup: CDR1 LGHDT, CDR2 YNNKEL (reference sequence). CDR3 in DNA: TGTGCCAGCCGGCTTGATGGGGGCTACACCTTC. Translation: CASRLDGGYTF. The full variable domain, completed using reference TRBV3-1 and TRBJ1-2, is DTAVSQTPKYLVTQMGNDKSIKCEQNLGHDTMYWYKQDSKKFLKIMFSYNNKELIINETVPNRFSPKSPDKAHLNLHINSLELGDSAVYFCASRLDGGYTFGSGTRLTVV.

The DNA of the CDR3 is TGCAGTGCTAGAGATTCCCGTGACGGTGAAGCTTTCTTT. Protein product: CSARDSRDGEAFF. The V call is TRBV20-1, the J call TRBJ1-1; D uncertain. Germline lookup yields CDR1 DFQATT and CDR2 SNEGSKA (reference sequence). The V and J ends lost 0 bases and 7 bases respectively, with 12 bases between them. The CDR3 runs 13 residues.

This clonotype was recorded a few times. The V call is TRBV11-3, the J call TRBJ2-1; 8 nucleotides match TRBD2. Unmatched junction bases numbered 7, after V lost 4 bases and J lost 2 bases. Germline-derived CDR1 and CDR2 are SGHNT and YENEEA. CDR3 size: 16 residues. The CDR3 spells CASSSAAGDPYNEQFF. In DNA, the CDR3 is TGTGCCAGCAGCTCAGCAGCGGGGGACCCCTACAATGAGCAGTTCTTC.

In the case of this clonotype: Possible read error: a much larger clone is one base away. The chain recombines TRBV11-2 with TRBJ2-3, with TRBD1 identical over 8 bases. Losses at the gene ends were 3 bases for V and 7 bases for J; bases not matched to a gene: 6. The CDR3 consists of 14 residues. Germline CDR1 SGHAT, CDR2 FQNNGV. The CDR3 sequence is CASSFRQGRNTQYF. For the CDR3, the DNA is TGTGCCAGCAGCTTCAGACAGGGGAGGAATACGCAGTATTTT.

The chain uses TRBV5-1 and TRBJ2-3; D not certain. The CDR3 runs to 15 residues. Germline V gives CDR1 SGHRS, CDR2 YFSETQ. V was trimmed by 0 bases and J by 3 bases, leaving 11 bases between them. The DNA for the CDR3 is TGCGCCAGCAGCTTGGCTTCGAGCCCGACAGATACGCAGTATTTT. It codes for CASSLASSPTDTQYF.

The sample holds many counts of this clonotype. This rearrangement joins TRBV2 to TRBJ2-2; possibly TRBD1 for D (6 bases). Germline V gene sequence: CDR1 SNHLY, CDR2 FYNNEI. Trimming stripped 6 bases from V and 2 bases from J, with 10 bases between. The CDR3 spans 14 residues. The CDR3 region is CASRTGQNTGELFF. The DNA for the CDR3 is TGTGCCAGCAGAACGGGACAAAACACCGGGGAGCTGTTTTTT.

This clonotype was counted only a few times. The chain joins TRBV5-5 to TRBJ1-1; TRBD1 matches 7 bases. V lost 0 bases, J lost 3 bases, and 14 bases stayed unmatched. Germline lookup yields CDR1 SGHKS and CDR2 YYEKEE (reference sequence). CDR3 size: 18 residues. The CDR3 DNA follows: TGTGCCAGCAGCTTGGGGACCAGGGGGTCTTTTTTAGACACTGAAGCTTTCTTT. Translating gives CASSLGTRGSFLDTEAFF.

On this clonotype: Given a much more abundant clone one base away, this may be a read error. This rearrangement joins TRBV27 to TRBJ1-1, with unresolved D. The CDR3 loop spans 13 amino acids. Germline V gene sequence: CDR1 MNHEY, CDR2 SMNVEV (reference sequence). CDR3 DNA: TGTGGCAGCCAAGACGGACTGAACACTGAAGCTTTCTTT. Protein product: CGSQDGLNTEAFF.